Following are 31 T cell receptor beta chains from one sample sequenced in a study of T cells in Graves' hyperthyroidism and ophthalmopathy (dated by TCRdb to about 2019). Libraries were made using multiplex PCR. Sequencing took place on an Illumina HiSeq 2000. The TCR beta CDR3 regions were amplified from RNA transcripts. A first-round RT-PCR of the TCR CDR3 used the HTBI primer set with the Qiagen OneStep RT-PCR kit. TCRdb reworked the public reads: Q25 trimming with fastp, MiXCR clone assembly, productive beta chains retained. Each record represents a unique CDR3 protein, reported with the most common genes and DNA among its rows. For this sample the table gives hundreds of thousands of distinct CDR3 sequences, of which approximately 16% were detected only once. The leading ten clones occupy around 19% of the sample. The specimen was blood. The receptors here all came from a woman under 30 with Graves' hyperthyroidism.

J is TRBJ1-5 and V is TRBV19, with TRBD1 identical over 7 bases. CDR1 is LNHDA and CDR2 is SQIVND in the germline V gene (reference sequence). With 5 bases clipped from V and 0 bases from J, the junction kept 7 bases outside the gene matches. There are 16 residues in the CDR3. The CDR3 sequence: CASSQGGKDSNQPQHF. For the CDR3, the DNA is TGTGCCAGTAGTCAGGGGGGAAAGGATAGCAATCAGCCCCAGCATTTT.

The sample holds a few counts of this clonotype. The V gene is TRBV24-1, the J gene TRBJ2-1, with TRBD1 matching over 7 bases. Trimming removed 7 bases from V and 3 bases from J; junction bases left unmatched: 2. Per germline, CDR1 KGHDR and CDR2 SFDVKD. This CDR3 contains 13 residues. CDR3: CATSRDSYNEQFF. The CDR3 DNA follows: TGTGCCACCAGCCGGGACAGCTACAATGAGCAGTTCTTC.

This clonotype has only a few counts. The V gene is TRBV5-1, the J gene TRBJ2-3, with TRBD1 matching 7 bases. The CDR3 totals 14 residues. Losses at the gene ends were 1 base for V and 5 bases for J; bases not matched to a gene: 4. Germline lookup yields CDR1 SGHRS and CDR2 YFSETQ. For the CDR3, the DNA is TGCGCCAGCAGCTTGAAGACAGGGAAAGATACGCAGTATTTT. This translates into CASSLKTGKDTQYF.

This clonotype came up a few times. J is TRBJ2-1 and V is TRBV6-2 or TRBV6-3, with D unresolved. CDR3 size: 14 residues. Germline V gives CDR1 MNHEY, CDR2 SVGEGT. V lost 0 bases and J lost 10, with 13 bases in between. For the CDR3, the DNA is TGTGCCAGCAGTTACTCACACGTGTCCTGGGAGCAGTTCTTC. This codes for CASSYSHVSWEQFF.

This clonotype has at least ten counts. The rearrangement joins TRBV20-1 to TRBJ2-1; 11 bases agree with TRBD2. The CDR3 totals 15 residues. Germline CDR1 reads DFQATT; CDR2 reads SNEGSKA (reference sequence). Trimming removed 4 bases from V and 2 bases from J; junction bases left unmatched: 4. The CDR3 region has the DNA TGCAGTGCTACCGGGACTAGCGGAGCCTACAATGAGCAGTTCTTC. This encodes CSATGTSGAYNEQFF.

In its sample, this clonotype was seen many times. The V gene is TRBV15, the J gene TRBJ2-7; no clear D gene. The CDR3 has 14 amino acids. V was clipped by 3 bases and J by 1 base, with 10 bases between them. The germline CDR1 and CDR2 sequences are LNHNV and YYDKDF (reference sequence). CDR3 residues: CATSRAQSSYEQYF. The CDR3 nucleotides read TGTGCCACCAGCAGGGCCCAGAGTTCCTACGAGCAGTACTTC.

The gene calls are TRBV5-1 and TRBJ2-1; 7 nucleotides line up with TRBD2. The CDR3 is made up of 14 amino acids. Trimming removed 3 bases from V and 8 bases from J; junction bases left unmatched: 8. Germline V gene data show CDR1 as SGHRS and CDR2 as YFSETQ. DNA for the CDR3: TGCGCCAGCAGCTCACGGACTAGTTTGTATGAGCAGTTCTTC. It translates to CASSSRTSLYEQFF.

This clonotype was observed a handful of times. This rearrangement joins TRBV6-2 or TRBV6-3 to TRBJ2-7, with a weak D call TRBD1 (5 bases). Trimming stripped 7 bases from V and 2 bases from J, with 9 bases between. This CDR3 region has 12 residues. Germline CDR1 is MNHEY and CDR2 is SVGEGT. The DNA for the CDR3 is TGTGCCAGCACCCAGGGTCCCTACGAGCAGTACTTC. It specifies CASTQGPYEQYF.

This clonotype occurred many times. The chain links TRBV20-1 to TRBJ1-1; D perhaps matches TRBD1 (5 bases). Between the trimmed V and J ends, which lost 5 bases and 1 base, there was a span of 14 bases. The CDR3 sequence is 14 residues long. Germline CDR1 and CDR2: DFQATT and SNEGSKA (reference sequence). CDR3 sequence (DNA): TGCAGTGCTCAGATCAGGGTATCGAACACTGAAGCTTTCTTT. The encoded protein is CSAQIRVSNTEAFF.

This clonotype showed up many times. The chain links TRBV20-1 to TRBJ1-2; D gene uncertain. Trimming took off 0 bases at V and 3 bases at J, with 5 bases between the two ends. The CDR3 has 12 residues. CDR1 is DFQATT, CDR2 SNEGSKA, per germline (reference sequence). The CDR3 DNA reads TGCAGTGCTAGAGAAGGATACTATGGCTACACCTTC. Amino acid sequence: CSAREGYYGYTF.

This clonotype was observed at least ten times. The V and J genes are TRBV20-1 and TRBJ1-6; D call uncertain. Germline values: CDR1 DFQATT, CDR2 SNEGSKA (reference sequence). CDR3 size: 14 residues. Trimming cost V 6 bases and J 7 bases, with 16 bases left between them. The CDR3 DNA reads TGCAGTGCCAAGATAGGGCAAGGGAATTCACCCCTCCACTTT. Translated: CSAKIGQGNSPLHF.

This clonotype appeared many times. This sequence joins TRBV11-2 and TRBJ1-1, with D maybe TRBD1 (6 bases). This CDR3 spans 15 amino acids. V lost 5 bases to trimming and J lost 1 base, with 14 bases between them. Germline V gene lookup returns CDR1 SGHAT and CDR2 FQNNGV. The CDR3 here is CASSTLRDKNTEAFF. DNA for the CDR3: TGTGCCAGCAGCACCCTCCGGGACAAGAACACTGAAGCTTTCTTT.

The chain joins TRBV6-1 to TRBJ2-2; perhaps D is TRBD1 or TRBD2 (5 bases each). The V end lost 5 bases, the J end lost 6 bases, and 16 bases lay between the germline ends. Germline V gene lookup returns CDR1 MNHNS and CDR2 SASEGT. The CDR3 loop spans 15 amino acids. CDR3 sequence: CASSPTLGTSGELFF. The CDR3 DNA is TGTGCCAGCAGTCCGACCCTTGGGACGTCCGGGGAGCTGTTTTTT.

V is TRBV2 and J is TRBJ2-7, with no clear D. The CDR3 is 11 residues long. Trimming took off 4 bases at V and 7 bases at J, with 8 bases between the two ends. Germline V gene data show CDR1 as SNHLY and CDR2 as FYNNEI. The CDR3 region has the DNA TGTGCCAGCAGTGTCGAGCCTGAGCAGTACTTC. Protein product: CASSVEPEQYF.

This clonotype was observed many times. The chain carries TRBV7-9 and TRBJ2-3, with 7 nucleotides matching TRBD1. Germline assignment: CDR1 SEHNR and CDR2 FQNEAQ (reference sequence). V shed 2 bases and J 2 bases; nucleotides not matched to a gene: 7. CDR3 size: 16 residues. The CDR3 DNA reads TGTGCCAGCAGCTTACGACAGGGAGAGGTCACAGATACGCAGTATTTT. This gives the protein CASSLRQGEVTDTQYF.

This clonotype was seen only a few times. The rearrangement uses TRBV6-1 and TRBJ2-5; the match to TRBD2 covers 9 bases. Germline values: CDR1 MNHNS, CDR2 SASEGT. Losses at the gene ends were 2 bases for V and 2 bases for J; bases not matched to a gene: 9. The CDR3 contains 17 residues. The CDR3 loop is CASSEWSSGGRQETQYF. CDR3 nucleotides: TGTGCCAGCAGTGAATGGTCCAGCGGGGGGAGACAAGAGACCCAGTACTTC.

This clonotype has ten or more counts. The chain joins TRBV20-1 to TRBJ2-3; the D is unclear. V was shortened by 0 bases and J by 0 bases, with 4 bases between the two germline ends. CDR1 is DFQATT, CDR2 SNEGSKA, per germline (reference sequence). The CDR3 runs to 13 residues. CDR3 coding DNA: TGCAGTGCTAGAGACTCTAGCACAGATACGCAGTATTTT. Encoded protein: CSARDSSTDTQYF.

The rearrangement uses TRBV4-1 and TRBJ1-1; 7 positions agree with TRBD1. V was pared by 4 bases and J by 6 bases, with 8 bases of the junction left unmatched. Looked up from germline, CDR1 is MGHRA and CDR2 is YSYEKL. The CDR3 has 14 amino acids. DNA of the CDR3: TGCGCCAGCAGCCCCCCTCGACAGGGCTCTGAAGCTTTCTTT. As protein: CASSPPRQGSEAFF.

The gene calls are TRBV28 and TRBJ2-6; D is unclear. The V gene lost 6 bases and the J gene lost 2 bases, with 14 bases spanning the gap. The length of the CDR3 is 16 residues. Germline CDR1 and CDR2: MDHEN and SYDVKM. The CDR3 loop is CASRPPPAAGANVLTF. As DNA, the CDR3 is TGTGCCAGCAGACCTCCCCCGGCGGCTGGGGCCAACGTCCTGACTTTC.

Comment on this clonotype: A junction boundary mismatches the germline segment, possibly from a read error. The chain has TRBV12-3 or TRBV12-4 and TRBJ2-2, with a possible D match to TRBD2 (5 bases). The CDR3 sequence is 16 residues long. CDR3 in DNA: TGTGCCAGCAGGCGTCCGGAGAACGCGAACACCGGGGAGCTGTGTTTT. Translating it yields CASRRPENANTGELCF.

On this clonotype itself: Just one base apart from a much larger clone, this may be a read error. V is TRBV2 and J is TRBJ1-1, with D tentatively TRBD1 (6 bases). The CDR3 length is 13 residues. Germline CDR1 reads SNHLY; CDR2 reads FYNNEI. Written as DNA, the CDR3 is TGTACCAGCAGTGAGGGGGGGGCGCGGGAAGCTTTCTTT. Translated: CTSSEGGAREAFF.

This clonotype occurred many times. The V and J genes are TRBV28 and TRBJ2-7, with D perhaps matching TRBD1 (6 bases). Germline CDR1 reads MDHEN; CDR2 reads SYDVKM. There are 13 residues in the CDR3. Trimming shortened V by 3 bases and J by 6 bases, and 12 bases separated the two germline ends. The CDR3 loop reads CASSLPWTVEQYF. CDR3 bases: TGTGCCAGCAGTTTGCCCTGGACAGTCGAGCAGTACTTC. Together with reference TRBV28 and TRBJ2-7, the CDR3 gives the full variable domain: DVKVTQSSRYLVKRTGEKVFLECVQDMDHENMFWYRQDPGLGLRLIYFSYDVKMKEKGDIPEGYSVSREKKERFSLILESASTNQTSMYLCASSLPWTVEQYFGPGTRLTVT.

The chain employs TRBV19 and TRBJ2-7, with TRBD2 matching over 9 bases. After removal of 5 bases from V and 4 bases from J, the junction contained 6 bases not matched to a gene. Germline CDR1 LNHDA, CDR2 SQIVND (reference sequence). There are 14 residues in the CDR3. CDR3 in DNA: TGTGCCAGTAGTTTCGCTAGCGGGGAGTACGAGCAGTACTTC. As protein: CASSFASGEYEQYF.

The chain is built from TRBV5-6 and TRBJ2-7, with a tentative D call TRBD1 (6 bases). V lost 4 bases, J lost 3 bases, and 17 bases lay in between. From germline, CDR1 is SGHDT and CDR2 YYEEEE. This CDR3 has 15 amino acids. CDR3: CASSRTGRQSYEQYF. The DNA for the CDR3 is TGTGCCAGCAGCCGAACAGGGCGACAAAGCTACGAGCAGTACTTC.

This clonotype was observed a handful of times. The chain joins TRBV4-1 to TRBJ2-7, with D perhaps being TRBD1 or TRBD2 (5 bases each). CDR1 is MGHRA, CDR2 YSYEKL, per germline. The CDR3 length is 14 residues. Between the trimmed V and J ends, which lost 4 bases and 5 bases, there was a span of 15 bases. The CDR3 bases are TGCGCCAGCAGCCCCAGGGTGCCCGGGGACGAGCAGTACTTC. This gives the protein CASSPRVPGDEQYF.

This clonotype was counted ten times or more. CDR3 sequence reads: CASSQLRSGYTF. The CDR3 nucleotides read TGTGCCAGCAGTCAGTTACGGAGTGGCTACACCTTC. This sequence joins TRBV28 and TRBJ1-2; D uncertain. Trimming left V 5 bases short and J 7 bases short, with 11 bases between. Germline V CDR1 and CDR2: MDHEN, SYDVKM. CDR3 length equals 12 residues.

This clonotype has at least ten counts. The chain recombines TRBV20-1 with TRBJ2-5, with D unclear. CDR1 is DFQATT and CDR2 is SNEGSKA in the germline V gene (reference sequence). Trimming took 7 bases from V and 5 from J, leaving 11 bases between them. This CDR3 is built from 11 residues. The CDR3 loop is CSGAVGETQYF. The CDR3 nucleotides read TGCAGTGGGGCCGTAGGGGAGACCCAGTACTTC.

Notes on this clonotype: A much larger clone lies one base from this, so it may be a read error. This chain links TRBV24-1 with TRBJ2-5; 8 bases line up with TRBD1. The CDR3 loop spans 15 amino acids. Germline loops: CDR1 KGHDR, CDR2 SFDVKD. The CDR3 DNA reads as TGTACCACCAGTGAGGCGGACAGGGACCAAGAGACCCAGTACTTC. This translates into CTTSEADRDQETQYF.

This chain connects TRBV10-3 to TRBJ1-1; D is unclear. Germline lookup yields CDR1 ENHRY and CDR2 SYGVKD. The CDR3 runs 14 residues. V was cut by 10 bases and J by 1 base, with 16 bases left in between. CDR3 residues: CATRPPPGNTEAFF. The CDR3 coding sequence is TGTGCCACAAGGCCCCCCCCCGGGAACACTGAAGCTTTCTTT.

V is TRBV10-1 and J is TRBJ2-7, with D uncertain. Germline V gene sequence: CDR1 WNHNN, CDR2 SYGVQD (reference sequence). The CDR3 has 13 residues. Trimming cost V 9 bases and J 3 bases, with 15 bases left between them. CDR3 loop: CASTGLPFYEQYF. In nucleotides, the CDR3 is TGCGCCAGTACTGGGCTACCTTTCTACGAGCAGTACTTC.

This clonotype was detected many times. V is TRBV11-1 and J is TRBJ2-3, with D possibly matching TRBD2 (5 bases). This CDR3 contains 15 residues. With 3 bases removed from V and 3 bases from J, the gap between germline ends came to 13 bases. Germline V gene data show CDR1 as SGHAT and CDR2 as FQDESV (reference sequence). CDR3 residues: CASSLILKRTDTQYF. CDR3 in DNA: TGTGCCAGCAGCTTGATCCTAAAGCGGACAGATACGCAGTATTTT.